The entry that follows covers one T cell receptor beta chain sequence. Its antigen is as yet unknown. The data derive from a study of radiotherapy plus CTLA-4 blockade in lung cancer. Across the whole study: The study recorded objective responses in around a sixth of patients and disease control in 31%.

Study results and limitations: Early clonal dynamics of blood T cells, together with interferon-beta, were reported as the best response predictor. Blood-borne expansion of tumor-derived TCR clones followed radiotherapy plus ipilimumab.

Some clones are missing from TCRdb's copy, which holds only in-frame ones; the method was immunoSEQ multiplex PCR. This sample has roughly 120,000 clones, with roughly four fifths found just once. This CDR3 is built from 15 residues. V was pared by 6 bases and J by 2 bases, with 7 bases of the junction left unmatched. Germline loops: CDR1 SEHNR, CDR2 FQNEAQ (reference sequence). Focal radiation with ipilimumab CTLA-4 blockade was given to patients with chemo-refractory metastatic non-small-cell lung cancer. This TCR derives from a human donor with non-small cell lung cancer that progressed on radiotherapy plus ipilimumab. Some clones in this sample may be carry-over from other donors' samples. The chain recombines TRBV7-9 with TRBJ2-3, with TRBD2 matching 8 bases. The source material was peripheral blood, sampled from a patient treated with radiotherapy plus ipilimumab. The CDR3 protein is CASRQTSAYTDTQYF. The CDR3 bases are TGTGCCAGCAGGCAGACTAGCGCATACACAGATACGCAGTATTTT.